The present T cell receptor beta chain was sequenced within a study of liver allograft versus peripheral blood T cells. Study overall: Transplanted livers and recipients' peripheral blood had their T cell receptor repertoires compared.

This clonotype was seen more than once but under ten times. Its cognate antigen is unknown. Points from the study as a whole: Liver allografts reportedly held T cell receptor repertoires unlike those in peripheral blood.

TCRdb processed the reads anew with MiXCR; each CDR3 protein has one entry. The profile shows 8,500 to 9,500 distinct CDR3 sequences, roughly 22% of them singletons. V was clipped by 4 bases and J by 4 bases; unmatched bases: 5. From germline, CDR1 is SGHDT and CDR2 YYEEEE. The length of the CDR3 is 16 residues. The chain couples TRBV5-6 to TRBJ2-3; 14 bases align to TRBD2. This sequence originates from a human patient who had a liver transplant. The graft donor may account for some of the T cells. This chain's CDR3 is CASSGGTSGSPDTQYF. Here the CDR3 DNA reads TGTGCCAGCAGCGGGGGGACTAGCGGGAGCCCAGATACGCAGTATTTT. Full variable domain (remainder filled in from reference TRBV5-6 and TRBJ2-3): DAGVTQSPTHLIKTRGQQVTLRCSPKSGHDTVSWYQQALGQGPQFIFQYYEEEERQRGNFPDRFSGHQFPNYSSELNVNALLLGDSALYLCASSGGTSGSPDTQYFGPGTRLTVL.